The clone carrying this TCR beta chain was recorded once. This sample is drawn from a study of CD8 T cells in Susac syndrome. Random hexamers were used to reverse transcribe about 0.5 to 1 ug of RNA. The immunoSEQ assay covered 54 Vbeta and 13 Jbeta segments for CDR3. MiXCR was run by TCRdb on the immunoSEQ multiplex PCR reads, yielding one entry per CDR3 protein. The sample yields roughly 120,000 distinct CDR3 sequences, 90% to 98% seen once. CDR1 and CDR2 (germline): SQVTM, ANQGSEA. The V end was cut by 0 bases, the J end by 6 bases, with 11 bases between. This CDR3 comprises 13 residues. The origin of this receptor is a human donor in good health. V usage is TRBV29-1 and J usage is TRBJ1-1; tentative D call: TRBD1 (5 bases). The sequenced material came from CD4+ T cells from PBMCs. In nucleotides, the CDR3 is TGCAGCGTTGAAGAGGGACCGTCATCTGAAGCTTTCTTT. Its protein product is CSVEEGPSSEAFF.